A selection of T cell receptor beta chains follows, all from one sample in a study of T cell responses to AZD1222 COVID-19 vaccine. Produced via immunoSEQ multiplex PCR; TCRdb's table is partial and in-frame only. The sample yields some 120,000 clones, approximately 84% seen once. This specimen was peripheral blood, taken on day 0 of AZD1222 vaccination. Receptors were obtained from an adult in good health. Each CDR3 is given with its conserved first and last residue. Each record gives: J gene, V gene, D gene, clone size, CDR3 DNA, CDR3 protein. D genes are given only for firm matches. Size is omitted from some rows. Given values are once, few, many or a class for expanded clones.

j_call: TRBJ2-7
v_call: TRBV6-2/TRBV6-3
d_call: NA
clone_size: NA
cdr3_nt: TGTGCCAGCAGTTACTCGACAACGTGGCAGTACTTC
cdr3_aa: CASSYSTTWQYF

j_call: TRBJ2-3
v_call: TRBV7-2
d_call: NA
clone_size: NA
cdr3_nt: TGTGCCAGCAGCTTGAATGAGGGAGATACGCAGTATTTT
cdr3_aa: CASSLNEGDTQYF

j_call: TRBJ2-7
v_call: TRBV2
d_call: TRBD1
clone_size: few
cdr3_nt: TGTGCCAGAACCTCGACAGGGTATAACGAGCAGTACTTC
cdr3_aa: CARTSTGYNEQYF

j_call: TRBJ1-5
v_call: TRBV7-9
d_call: NA
clone_size: NA
cdr3_nt: TGTGCCAGCAGCCCCCACCCACTGGGTAATCAGCCCCAGCATTTT
cdr3_aa: CASSPHPLGNQPQHF

j_call: TRBJ1-2
v_call: TRBV27
d_call: NA
clone_size: NA
cdr3_nt: TGTGCCAGCAGTTTCTTTCGGGGGGAGGTCTATGGCTACACCTTC
cdr3_aa: CASSFFRGEVYGYTF

j_call: TRBJ2-3
v_call: TRBV5-1
d_call: TRBD2
clone_size: NA
cdr3_nt: TGCGCCAGCAGCTTGGGTGGCGGGAGGGCCCTCACAGATACGCAGTATTTT
cdr3_aa: CASSLGGGRALTDTQYF

j_call: TRBJ2-3
v_call: TRBV19
d_call: NA
clone_size: NA
cdr3_nt: TGTGCCAGTACCCAGGGTTCTAGCACAGATACGCAGTATTTT
cdr3_aa: CASTQGSSTDTQYF

j_call: TRBJ1-6
v_call: TRBV19
d_call: NA
clone_size: NA
cdr3_nt: TGTGCCAGTAGTATAAATTTTCGAACTGACGTCGGTTCACCCCTCCACTTT
cdr3_aa: CASSINFRTDVGSPLHF

j_call: TRBJ1-3
v_call: TRBV6-5
d_call: NA
clone_size: once
cdr3_nt: TGTGCCAGCAGAAGGACCGGGTCTGGAAACACCATATATTTT
cdr3_aa: CASRRTGSGNTIYF

j_call: TRBJ2-3
v_call: TRBV11-3
d_call: TRBD1
clone_size: NA
cdr3_nt: TGTGCCAGCAGCCGGGGACAGGGAGGAGATACGCAGTATTTT
cdr3_aa: CASSRGQGGDTQYF

j_call: TRBJ2-1
v_call: TRBV30
d_call: NA
clone_size: NA
cdr3_nt: TGTGCCTGTTTCTCCAGCCGGGACCCAGCATACAATGAGCAGTTCTTC
cdr3_aa: CACFSSRDPAYNEQFF

j_call: TRBJ2-7
v_call: TRBV2
d_call: NA
clone_size: NA
cdr3_nt: TGTGCCAGCAGTGAGGCAGACTACGAGCAGTACTTC
cdr3_aa: CASSEADYEQYF

j_call: TRBJ2-1
v_call: TRBV28
d_call: NA
clone_size: NA
cdr3_nt: TGTGCCAGCAGCCGGCTAGGCCGGGAGCAGTTCTTC
cdr3_aa: CASSRLGREQFF

j_call: TRBJ1-6
v_call: TRBV7-9
d_call: TRBD1
clone_size: few
cdr3_nt: TGTGCCAGCTTGGACGGGACAGGGCGGTCACCCCTCCACTTT
cdr3_aa: CASLDGTGRSPLHF

j_call: TRBJ2-5
v_call: TRBV30
d_call: NA
clone_size: NA
cdr3_nt: TGTGCCTGGAGTGACGGTCTAGGGGTACGGGAGACCCAGTACTTC
cdr3_aa: CAWSDGLGVRETQYF

j_call: TRBJ1-2
v_call: TRBV6-5
d_call: NA
clone_size: NA
cdr3_nt: TGTGCCAGCAGTCTTCAGGGACGCGGTGGCTACACCTTC
cdr3_aa: CASSLQGRGGYTF

j_call: TRBJ2-2
v_call: TRBV10-3
d_call: TRBD2
clone_size: NA
cdr3_nt: TGTGCCATCAGTGCCCCCTGGGCGGGAGGTCTCACCGGGGAGCTGTTTTTT
cdr3_aa: CAISAPWAGGLTGELFF

j_call: TRBJ2-7
v_call: TRBV6-5
d_call: TRBD2
clone_size: once
cdr3_nt: TGTGCCAGCAGTCTAACTAGCGGGATCTACGAGCAGTACTTC
cdr3_aa: CASSLTSGIYEQYF

j_call: TRBJ2-7
v_call: TRBV18
d_call: NA
clone_size: once
cdr3_nt: TGTGCCAGCTCACCAGACAGGGAGCAGTACTTC
cdr3_aa: CASSPDREQYF

j_call: TRBJ1-2
v_call: TRBV20-1
d_call: NA
clone_size: NA
cdr3_nt: TGCAGTGTGACGCATTATGGCTACACCTTC
cdr3_aa: CSVTHYGYTF

j_call: TRBJ2-7
v_call: TRBV19
d_call: NA
clone_size: NA
cdr3_nt: TGTGCCAGTAGTATCACAGGGCCCTACGAGCAGTACTTC
cdr3_aa: CASSITGPYEQYF

j_call: TRBJ2-2
v_call: TRBV3-1/TRBV3-2
d_call: TRBD2
clone_size: NA
cdr3_nt: TGTGCCAGCAGGCCCACTAGCGGGGCTTACACCGGGGAGCTGTTTTTT
cdr3_aa: CASRPTSGAYTGELFF

j_call: TRBJ2-5
v_call: TRBV11-2
d_call: NA
clone_size: NA
cdr3_nt: TGTGCCAGCAGCTTAGCCCTTCATCAAACCCAGTACTTC
cdr3_aa: CASSLALHQTQYF

j_call: TRBJ1-2
v_call: TRBV3-1/TRBV3-2
d_call: NA
clone_size: NA
cdr3_nt: TGTGCCAGCAGTCCCCATCGGGCTAACTATGGCTACACCTTC
cdr3_aa: CASSPHRANYGYTF